Included here is one TCR beta chain sequence, with context. The entry originates in a study of blood T cell repertoires in COVID-19. Study overall: The United States, Italy and Spain provided the acute and convalescent COVID-19 samples. In each case, the material was cDNA or gDNA derived from T cells, B-cell-depleted T cells, or PBMCs.

Per the study methods: Amplification with reference gene primers provided the estimates of nucleated cell counts. Method: immunoSEQ multiplex PCR; TCRdb's copy keeps in-frame clones and lacks some. That table gives V, J and clone size, and the DNA gave D and trimming. This sample has 150,000 to 200,000 clones, with 88% found just once. Sequencing was done on a sample of peripheral blood. This sequence originates from a woman aged 25 to 45 with acute or convalescent COVID-19.

CDR3 sequence reads: CASMGLNQRELFF. The CDR3 bases are TGTGCCAGCATGGGGCTTAACCAGAGGGAGCTGTTTTTT. The chain employs TRBV27 and TRBJ2-2, with TRBD1 as a possible D gene (5 bases). Germline assignment: CDR1 MNHEY and CDR2 SMNVEV (reference sequence). The V end was cut by 7 bases, the J end by 9 bases, with 15 bases between. The CDR3 sequence is 13 residues long.